This is a list of T cell receptor beta chains from one sample in a study of T-cell reconstitution after alpha-beta-depleted transplantation in children. TCRdb itself ran the PCR reads through MiXCR, one entry per CDR3 protein. This sample has more than 200,000 distinct CDR3 sequences, with roughly a quarter found just once. Sequences were derived from PBMCs, mostly from graft donor cells, sampled 360 days after TCRalphabeta/CD19-depleted stem cell transplant. The receptors come from a female patient aged 2-9 years who had a stem cell transplant for congenital amegakaryocytic thrombocytopenia, so the T cells may come from the graft donor. The CDR3 runs from the conserved cysteine through the conserved F or W. D genes are given only for firm matches. Expanded clones are given a class, and other clones once, few, many or no size at all.

once	TRBD2	TRBV6-2/TRBV6-3	TRBJ2-1	CASSYQGTSGRGEQFF	TGTGCCAGCAGTTACCAAGGGACTAGCGGGAGAGGGGAGCAGTTCTTC
few	.	TRBV27	TRBJ1-1	CASSLGGLGEAFF	TGTGCCAGCAGTTTAGGGGGACTTGGTGAAGCTTTCTTT
.	.	TRBV6-1	TRBJ2-5	CASRPTGLETQYF	TGTGCCAGCAGACCCACAGGGTTAGAGACCCAGTACTTC
.	.	TRBV12-3/TRBV12-4	TRBJ1-1	CASSLVPTQTNFMNTEAFF	TGTGCCAGCAGTTTAGTCCCCACACAGACCAACTTTATGAACACTGAAGCTTTCTTT
.	.	TRBV6-5	TRBJ2-5	CASSTSSAAQETQYF	TGTGCCAGCAGTACTAGTTCGGCGGCACAAGAGACCCAGTACTTC
.	TRBD1	TRBV4-1	TRBJ1-1	CASSHGDRDEDTEAFF	TGCGCCAGCAGCCATGGGGACAGGGATGAGGACACTGAAGCTTTCTTT
medium-sized	.	TRBV29-1	TRBJ2-1	CSVQGSGEQFF	TGCAGCGTACAGGGATCCGGTGAGCAGTTCTTC
.	TRBD2	TRBV4-2	TRBJ2-1	CASSQAASGGSNEQFF	TGTGCCAGCAGCCAAGCGGCTAGCGGGGGGTCCAATGAGCAGTTCTTC
few	.	TRBV29-1	TRBJ2-1	CSGAGRSFYGEQFF	TGCAGCGGAGCTGGGAGGTCTTTTTATGGTGAGCAGTTCTTC
.	.	TRBV20-1	TRBJ2-3	CSAREALTSTQYF	TGCAGTGCTAGAGAGGCCCTTACGAGTACGCAGTATTTT
few	TRBD1	TRBV2	TRBJ1-2	CASSATILRQGLANYGYTF	TGTGCCAGCAGTGCAACGATTCTCAGACAGGGCTTAGCTAACTATGGCTACACCTTC
.	.	TRBV6-6	TRBJ2-3	CASSGATDTQYF	TGTGCCAGTTCAGGGGCCACCGATACGCAGTATTTT
.	.	TRBV29-1	TRBJ2-1	CSVERGLGNEQFF	TGCAGCGTTGAGAGAGGGTTGGGCAATGAGCAGTTCTTC
few	TRBD1	TRBV29-1	TRBJ1-1	CSAQGGPWPTEAFF	TGCAGCGCCCAAGGGGGCCCTTGGCCCACTGAAGCTTTCTTT
few	TRBD2	TRBV7-2	TRBJ2-1	CASSLVLAGGPDEQFF	TGTGCCAGCAGCTTAGTCCTAGCGGGAGGGCCGGATGAGCAGTTCTTC
.	.	TRBV12-3/TRBV12-4	TRBJ2-1	CASSLGWPELNNEQFF	TGTGCCAGCAGTTTAGGGTGGCCTGAACTTAACAATGAGCAGTTCTTC
few	.	TRBV12-3/TRBV12-4	TRBJ2-7	CASSLGWRIGYEQYF	TGTGCCAGCAGTTTGGGCTGGCGAATAGGGTACGAGCAGTACTTC
.	.	TRBV28	TRBJ1-2	CASSRTTGFAGYTF	TGTGCCAGCAGTCGGACTACAGGGTTTGCTGGCTACACCTTC
few	.	TRBV7-9	TRBJ2-7	CASSLKHGGAYEQYF	TGTGCCAGCAGCCTCAAGCACGGGGGTGCCTACGAGCAGTACTTC
.	.	TRBV20-1	TRBJ2-5	CSARDSAVHQETQYF	TGCAGTGCTAGAGATTCAGCGGTCCACCAAGAGACCCAGTACTTC
.	.	TRBV20-1	TRBJ2-1	CSAQPGATREFF	TGCAGTGCCCAACCCGGGGCCACAAGGGAGTTCTTC
.	.	TRBV12-3/TRBV12-4	TRBJ2-1	CASSPTSYNEQFF	TGTGCCAGCAGCCCAACTAGCTACAATGAGCAGTTCTTC
few	.	TRBV24-1	TRBJ2-2	CATSRAQDRANTGELFF	TGTGCCACCAGCAGGGCGCAGGACCGCGCGAACACCGGGGAGCTGTTTTTT
few	.	TRBV11-2	TRBJ2-4	CASSPFPARKGNIQYF	TGTGCCAGCAGCCCCTTTCCCGCGAGGAAAGGGAACATTCAGTACTTC
few	TRBD2	TRBV5-1	TRBJ2-2	CASKLGLAGNTGELFF	TGCGCCAGCAAGCTTGGACTAGCGGGGAACACCGGGGAGCTGTTTTTT
.	.	TRBV20-1	TRBJ2-1	CSAPGRTVFGRRNEQFF	TGCAGTGCTCCCGGTCGTACAGTTTTTGGGAGACGGAATGAGCAGTTCTTC
.	.	TRBV4-2	TRBJ2-7	CASSDPTSYEQYF	TGTGCCAGCAGCGACCCGACCTCCTACGAGCAGTACTTC
few	TRBD1	TRBV5-1	TRBJ1-1	CASSFRRQGGTEAFF	TGCGCCAGCAGCTTCCGGAGACAGGGGGGCACTGAAGCTTTCTTT
.	.	TRBV12-3/TRBV12-4	TRBJ1-1	CASNRVSAGDSEAFF	TGTGCCAGCAACCGAGTTTCGGCGGGGGACTCTGAAGCTTTCTTT
.	TRBD2	TRBV4-1	TRBJ2-3	CASSRHQTSGLHTDTQYF	TGCGCCAGCAGCCGGCATCAGACTAGCGGGCTTCACACAGATACGCAGTATTTT
.	.	TRBV4-3	TRBJ1-3	CPSSQEGLPNHGNTIYF	TGCCCCAGCAGCCAAGAAGGGTTGCCGAATCATGGAAACACCATATATTTT
.	.	TRBV7-7	TRBJ2-7	CASSPGPGSYEQYF	TGTGCCAGCAGCCCCGGGCCCGGGTCCTACGAGCAGTACTTC
.	.	TRBV15	TRBJ1-5	CATSRGTANQPQHF	TGTGCCACCAGCAGAGGTACAGCCAATCAGCCCCAGCATTTT
few	.	TRBV20-1	TRBJ1-1	CSARGELRGNTEAFF	TGCAGTGCTAGAGGTGAGTTACGGGGGAACACTGAAGCTTTCTTT
.	.	TRBV11-2	TRBJ2-2	CASGPRATGELFF	TGTGCCAGCGGGCCTCGTGCCACCGGGGAGCTGTTTTTT
few	.	TRBV7-3	TRBJ2-2	CASSLRTTGGELFF	TGTGCCAGCAGCTTAAGGACTACTGGCGGGGAGCTGTTTTTT
.	.	TRBV7-9	TRBJ1-2	CASSAGDPTNYGYTF	TGTGCCAGCAGCGCGGGGGATCCGACTAACTATGGCTACACCTTC
many	.	TRBV12-3/TRBV12-4	TRBJ1-1	CASTPGGLEAFF	TGTGCCAGCACCCCAGGCGGACTTGAAGCTTTCTTT
.	.	TRBV11-1	TRBJ2-3	CASSQGTAGRADTQYF	TGTGCCAGCAGCCAAGGGACCGCTGGAAGGGCAGATACGCAGTATTTT
few	.	TRBV5-1	TRBJ1-1	CASSLSGADEAFF	TGCGCCAGCAGCTTGTCTGGGGCAGATGAAGCTTTCTTT
.	.	TRBV4-1	TRBJ2-3	CASSQRTGSGTSTDTQYF	TGCGCCAGCAGCCAACGGACGGGTAGCGGAACTAGCACAGATACGCAGTATTTT
.	.	TRBV4-1	TRBJ1-2	CASSQEQWRKNYGYTF	TGCGCCAGCAGCCAAGAGCAATGGCGGAAAAACTATGGCTACACCTTC
many	.	TRBV28	TRBJ2-1	CASSLAGNTYNEQFF	TGTGCCAGCAGTTTGGCAGGGAATACCTACAATGAGCAGTTCTTC
.	TRBD2	TRBV20-1	TRBJ2-7	CSARVAAGPGRSYEQYF	TGCAGTGCTAGAGTGGCAGCGGGACCAGGGCGGTCCTACGAGCAGTACTTC
.	.	TRBV6-2/TRBV6-3	TRBJ1-1	CASRKGHTEAFF	TGTGCCAGCAGGAAGGGGCACACTGAAGCTTTCTTT
.	.	TRBV20-1	TRBJ1-5	CSARPGGLALNQPQHF	TGCAGTGCTAGACCTGGGGGGCTCGCCCTCAATCAGCCCCAGCATTTT
.	.	TRBV4-1	TRBJ2-1	CASSHGGSCNEQFF	TGCGCCAGCAGCCATGGGGGTAGCTGCAATGAGCAGTTCTTC
.	.	TRBV7-2	TRBJ2-5	CASSRGLKETQYF	TGTGCCAGCAGTAGAGGACTGAAAGAGACCCAGTACTTC
.	.	TRBV7-6	TRBJ2-2	CASSLVSTGELFF	TGTGCCAGCAGCTTAGTTAGCACCGGGGAGCTGTTTTTT
many	.	TRBV18	TRBJ2-1	CASSPPGYNEQFF	TGTGCCAGCAGTCCTCCCGGATACAATGAGCAGTTCTTC
.	TRBD1	TRBV2	TRBJ2-7	CASSKGQGSHEQYF	TGTGCCAGCAGCAAGGGACAGGGTAGCCACGAGCAGTACTTC
many	.	TRBV12-3/TRBV12-4	TRBJ2-5	CASRKQYETQYF	TGTGCCAGCAGAAAACAATACGAGACCCAGTACTTC
few	TRBD2	TRBV27	TRBJ2-1	CASRWTSYDEQFF	TGTGCCAGCCGATGGACTAGTTACGATGAGCAGTTCTTC
.	.	TRBV5-1	TRBJ2-5	CASTVNLQETQYF	TGCGCCAGCACCGTGAACCTACAAGAGACCCAGTACTTC
few	.	TRBV6-6	TRBJ1-3	CASRGSGNTIYF	TGTGCCAGCAGAGGCTCTGGAAACACCATATATTTT